This T cell receptor (beta chain) was obtained from a study of T-cell memory formation after mild COVID-19. In the study overall: TCR clusters showed largely donor specificity.

This clonotype was seen more than once but under ten times. The antigen remains unidentified. Whole-study findings and limits: Clones that contracted clustered mainly in CM and EM if CD4+ and in EMRA if CD8+. Later expanders leaned CD4+, whereas clones that contracted between day 15 and 85 were balanced CD4/CD8. Memory sampled before infection contained some responding clones, suggesting cross-reactive memory joined.

Each CDR3 protein gets one entry after TCRdb re-called the 5' RACE reads with MiXCR. The sample holds roughly 200,000 distinct CDR3 sequences, around 21% seen once. Germline V gene lookup returns CDR1 DFQATT and CDR2 SNEGSKA (reference sequence). The CDR3 is 19 residues long. The germline V and J ends were trimmed by 1 base and 0 bases, with 24 bases remaining between them. What was sequenced was PBMCs or a T cell subset sorted from them (not recorded which). The TCR was taken from an adult woman who had mild COVID-19 (a few samples of this study predate the infection). Cell type and time point are not known. This chain joins TRBV20-1 and TRBJ1-2, with D perhaps TRBD1 (5 bases). This chain's CDR3 is CSARVGTIFRDGTNYGYTF. CDR3 bases: TGCAGTGCTAGAGTCGGGACTATATTCCGGGACGGTACTAACTATGGCTACACCTTC.